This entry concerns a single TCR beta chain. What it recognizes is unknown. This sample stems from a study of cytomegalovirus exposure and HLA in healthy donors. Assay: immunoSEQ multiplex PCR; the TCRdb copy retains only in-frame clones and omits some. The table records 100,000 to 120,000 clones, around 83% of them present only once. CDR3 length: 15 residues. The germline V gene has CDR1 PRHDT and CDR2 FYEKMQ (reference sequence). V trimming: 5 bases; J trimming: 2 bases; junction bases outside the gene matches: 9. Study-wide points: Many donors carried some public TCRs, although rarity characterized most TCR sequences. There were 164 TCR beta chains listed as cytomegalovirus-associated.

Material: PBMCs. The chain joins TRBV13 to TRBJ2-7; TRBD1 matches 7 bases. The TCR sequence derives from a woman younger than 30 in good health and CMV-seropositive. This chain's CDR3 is CASSKNRGRAYEQYF. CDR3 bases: TGTGCCAGCAGCAAAAACAGGGGCCGTGCCTACGAGCAGTACTTC.